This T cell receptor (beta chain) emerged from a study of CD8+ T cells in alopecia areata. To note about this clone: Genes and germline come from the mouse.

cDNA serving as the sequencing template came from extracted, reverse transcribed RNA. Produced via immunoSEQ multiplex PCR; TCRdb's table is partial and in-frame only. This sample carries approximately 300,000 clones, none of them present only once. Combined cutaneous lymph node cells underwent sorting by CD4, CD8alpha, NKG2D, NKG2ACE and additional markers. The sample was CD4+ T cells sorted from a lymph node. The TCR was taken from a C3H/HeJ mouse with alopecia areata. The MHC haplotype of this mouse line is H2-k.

CDR3 sequence: CASSIGRGGQNTLYF. The sequenced CDR3 bases are TGTGCCAGCAGTATAGGCAGGGGTGGTCAAAAC. This sequence joins TRBV19 and TRBJ2-4; weak D call: TRBD1 (6 bases). The read halts 4 residues ahead of the CDR3 end, with the missing end drawn from the germline J gene. The length of the CDR3 is 15 residues. The germline V gene encodes CDR1 FNHDT and CDR2 SITEND (reference sequence). V lost 0 bases and J lost 1, with 9 bases in between.